The clone carrying this T cell receptor (beta chain) was found once. The data were taken from a study of blood T cell repertoires in COVID-19. Study context: T cells, B-cell-depleted T cells, or PBMCs provided the cDNA or gDNA that served as material.

Profiled with immunoSEQ multiplex PCR; TCRdb holds only in-frame clones, not every one. Of about 190,000 clones in the sample, around 85% are singletons; the top ten hold roughly 12%. V shed 3 bases, J shed 5 bases, and the junction held 5 bases outside the gene matches. Germline values: CDR1 SGHAT, CDR2 FQNNGV. The CDR3 has 14 amino acids. Source material: peripheral blood. The origin of this receptor is a woman between 45 and 60 years old with acute or convalescent COVID-19. V usage is TRBV11-2 and J usage is TRBJ2-3; TRBD2 matches at 7 bases. The DNA for the CDR3 is TGTGCCAGCAGCTTTGCGGGAGTGGAAGATACGCAGTATTTT. It yields the protein CASSFAGVEDTQYF.